Presented here are 14 T cell receptor beta chains from one specimen sequenced in a study of shared T cell receptors in the human thymus. The assay was immunoSEQ multiplex PCR, and TCRdb's table has in-frame clones only and misses some. Of roughly 710,000 clones in the sample, over 75% are singletons; the top ten hold 0.0095% to 0.013%. Separately, the same data were catalogued under a study of human thymus T cells.

What was sequenced was thymocytes. The receptors stem from a girl less than two years old with a congenital heart defect.

Here the CDR3 DNA reads TGTGCCAGCAGCCCGACCCTTGACAGGGAGGATTCCGAAAAACTGTTTTTT. This codes for CASSPTLDREDSEKLFF. The chain joins TRBV5-8 to TRBJ1-4; 7 bases fit TRBD1. CDR1 SGHTS and CDR2 YDEGEE come from the germline V gene. The CDR3 extends over 17 amino acids. J lost 8 bases, V lost 4 bases, and 17 bases had no gene match.

V and J are TRBV7-9 and TRBJ1-1, with no clear D. Per germline, CDR1 SEHNR and CDR2 FQNEAQ (reference sequence). The length of the CDR3 is 15 residues. Trimming removed 8 bases at V and 1 base at J, with 17 bases between. The DNA for the CDR3 is TGTGCCAGCTGTTTTCCCAGGTCAGGGAACACTGAAGCTTTCTTT. The encoded protein is CASCFPRSGNTEAFF.

This chain links TRBV27 with TRBJ1-1; TRBD1 matches at 9 bases. The germline V gene encodes CDR1 MNHEY and CDR2 SMNVEV (reference sequence). J lost 2 bases, V lost 6 bases, and 7 bases had no gene match. The CDR3 contains 15 residues. CDR3 protein: CASSTDRGDNTEAFF. CDR3 sequence (DNA): TGTGCCAGCAGCACCGACAGGGGGGACAACACTGAAGCTTTCTTT.

The rearrangement links TRBV18 to TRBJ1-1; 9 bases are a match to TRBD1. Unmatched junction bases numbered 12, after V lost 2 bases and J lost 8 bases. CDR1 is KGHSH and CDR2 is LQKENI in the germline V gene. The CDR3 loop spans 16 amino acids. The CDR3 coding sequence is TGTGCCAGCTCACCAAACAGGGGGCCCCACGAGGGAGAAGCTTTCTTT. Translation gives CASSPNRGPHEGEAFF.

The chain couples TRBV5-1 to TRBJ1-2; 7 bases are shared with TRBD1. V dropped 2 bases and J dropped 4; count of bases not matched to a gene: 5. The CDR3 has 14 residues. Germline loops: CDR1 SGHRS, CDR2 YFSETQ. In nucleotides, the CDR3 is TGCGCCAGCAGCTTTATGGGACAGAGCTATGGCTACACCTTC. Protein product: CASSFMGQSYGYTF.

This chain links TRBV28 with TRBJ1-1; 9 nucleotides line up with TRBD1. The ends lost 5 bases at V and 4 bases at J; junction bases unmatched: 5. The CDR3 spans 14 residues. Germline values: CDR1 MDHEN, CDR2 SYDVKM. CDR3 DNA sequence: TGTGCCAGCAGTCCCTCGACAGGGGGCACTGAAGCTTTCTTT. It yields the protein CASSPSTGGTEAFF.

V gene TRBV28 combines with J gene TRBJ2-1; TRBD1 is a possible D gene (5 bases). The CDR3 consists of 13 residues. Trimming stripped 5 bases from V and 8 bases from J, with 13 bases between. Germline-derived CDR1 and CDR2 are MDHEN and SYDVKM. DNA for the CDR3: TGTGCCAGCAGTCCTCGACAGTACCATGAGCAGTTCTTC. This sequence encodes CASSPRQYHEQFF.

The genes are TRBV19 and TRBJ1-2; TRBD1 is a possible D gene (5 bases). V lost 3 bases and J lost 4, with 12 bases in between. The V gene's germline CDR1 is LNHDA and CDR2 SQIVND (reference sequence). The CDR3 is 14 amino acids. CDR3 sequence (DNA): TGTGCCAGTAGTATGGTACAGGACCCCTATGGCTACACCTTC. The encoded protein is CASSMVQDPYGYTF.

V gene TRBV7-9 combines with J gene TRBJ2-1, with D maybe TRBD1 (5 bases). Germline V lookup: CDR1 SEHNR, CDR2 FQNEAQ (reference sequence). This CDR3 has 14 amino acids. V was cut by 8 bases and J by 8 bases, with 19 bases left in between. The CDR3 DNA is TGTGCCAGCGGCAGGGTCCCCAATGATGATGAGCAGTTCTTC. Amino acids: CASGRVPNDDEQFF.

This chain connects TRBV4-1 to TRBJ1-2; D possibly corresponds to TRBD1 (5 bases). The V gene lost 5 bases and the J gene lost 2 bases, with 18 bases spanning the gap. The CDR3 length is 16 residues. Germline CDR1 is MGHRA and CDR2 is YSYEKL. The CDR3 DNA sequence: TGCGCCAGCAGCTCTTGTTATGAGGCAGGGAACTATGGCTACACCTTC. Translation gives CASSSCYEAGNYGYTF.

The V and J genes are TRBV18 and TRBJ1-5; the D gene is possibly TRBD1 (6 bases). V lost 2 bases, J lost 7 bases, and 15 bases lay in between. Germline loops: CDR1 KGHSH, CDR2 LQKENI. This CDR3 contains 15 residues. The CDR3 spells CASSPKETGHQPQHF. The CDR3 bases are TGTGCCAGCTCACCAAAGGAAACAGGGCACCAGCCCCAGCATTTT.

This rearrangement joins TRBV5-4 to TRBJ2-7, with 12 positions matching TRBD1. The CDR3 totals 17 residues. In germline, CDR1 is SGHNT, CDR2 YYREEE (reference sequence). The J segment lost 6 bases and the V segment lost 3 bases, leaving 13 bases of the junction unmatched. The CDR3, as DNA: TGTGCCAGCAGCTCCGGGACAGGGGGCGCGGAGTCCCGCGAGCAGTACTTC. Its protein is CASSSGTGGAESREQYF.

This chain links TRBV28 with TRBJ2-1, with 7 bases that match TRBD1. This CDR3 is built from 14 residues. Germline CDR1 is MDHEN and CDR2 is SYDVKM. V lost 6 bases, J lost 10 bases, and 12 bases stayed unmatched. CDR3 sequence reads: CASSLKRRGGEQFF. As DNA, the CDR3 is TGTGCCAGCAGCCTCAAAAGGAGAGGGGGCGAGCAGTTCTTC.

Here the CDR3 DNA reads TGTGCCAGCAGCCCAGTCGGGACAGCGGGAGATACGCAGTATTTT. Translated, it gives CASSPVGTAGDTQYF. This rearrangement joins TRBV6-6 to TRBJ2-3; TRBD1 is a possible D gene (7 bases). CDR3 length: 15 residues. Trimming stripped 6 bases from V and 5 bases from J, with 18 bases between. Germline loops: CDR1 MNHNY, CDR2 SVGAGI (reference sequence).